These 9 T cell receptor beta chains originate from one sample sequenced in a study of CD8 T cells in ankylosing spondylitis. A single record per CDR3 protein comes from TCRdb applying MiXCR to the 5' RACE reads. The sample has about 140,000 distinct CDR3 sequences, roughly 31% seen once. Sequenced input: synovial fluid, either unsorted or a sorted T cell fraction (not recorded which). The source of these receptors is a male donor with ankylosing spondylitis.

In DNA, the CDR3 is TGCAGTGCTAGAGATGTCGGGGGGAGCACAGATACGCAGTATTTT. This translates into CSARDVGGSTDTQYF. The chain recombines TRBV20-1 with TRBJ2-3; 7 positions agree with TRBD2. The V segment lost 0 bases and the J segment 0 bases; nucleotides outside the gene matches: 3. Per germline, CDR1 DFQATT and CDR2 SNEGSKA (reference sequence). The CDR3 contains 15 residues.

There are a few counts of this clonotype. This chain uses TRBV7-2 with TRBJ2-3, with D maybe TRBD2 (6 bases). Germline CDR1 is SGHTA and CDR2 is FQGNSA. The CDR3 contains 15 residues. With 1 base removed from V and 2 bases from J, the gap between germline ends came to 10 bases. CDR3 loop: CASSLEGRSTDTQYF. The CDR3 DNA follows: TGTGCCAGCAGCTTAGAAGGGAGGTCCACAGATACGCAGTATTTT.

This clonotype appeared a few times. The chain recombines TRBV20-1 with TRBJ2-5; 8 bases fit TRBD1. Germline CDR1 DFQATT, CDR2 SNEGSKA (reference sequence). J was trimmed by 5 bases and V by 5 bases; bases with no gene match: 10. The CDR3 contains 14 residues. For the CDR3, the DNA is TGCAGTGCTCGGACAGGGAGAGTTGGGGAGACCCAGTACTTC. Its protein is CSARTGRVGETQYF.

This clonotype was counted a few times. CDR3 sequence reads: CASSLVGTGGGNTEAFF. The CDR3 DNA reads as TGCGCCAGCAGCTTGGTGGGGACAGGGGGTGGGAACACTGAAGCTTTCTTT. The chain uses TRBV5-1 and TRBJ1-1, with 11 bases matching TRBD1. Trimming removed 0 bases from V and 1 base from J; junction bases left unmatched: 5. Germline values: CDR1 SGHRS, CDR2 YFSETQ. This CDR3 spans 17 amino acids.

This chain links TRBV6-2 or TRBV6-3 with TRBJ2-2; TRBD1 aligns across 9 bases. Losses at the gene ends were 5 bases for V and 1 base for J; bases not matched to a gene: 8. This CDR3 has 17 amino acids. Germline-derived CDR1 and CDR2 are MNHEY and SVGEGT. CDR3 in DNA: TGTGCCAGCAGTCCACACAGGGGGCTAAAGAACACCGGGGAGCTGTTTTTT. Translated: CASSPHRGLKNTGELFF.

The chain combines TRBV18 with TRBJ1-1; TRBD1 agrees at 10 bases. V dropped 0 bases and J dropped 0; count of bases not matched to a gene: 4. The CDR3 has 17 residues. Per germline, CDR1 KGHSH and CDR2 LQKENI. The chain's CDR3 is CASSPPGQGGMNTEAFF. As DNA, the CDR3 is TGTGCCAGCTCACCACCAGGACAGGGGGGCATGAACACTGAAGCTTTCTTT.

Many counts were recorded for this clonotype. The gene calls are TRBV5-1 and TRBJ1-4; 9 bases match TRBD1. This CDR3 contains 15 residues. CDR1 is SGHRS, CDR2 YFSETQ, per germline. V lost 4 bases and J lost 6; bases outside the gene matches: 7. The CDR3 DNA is TGCGCCAGCAGCCCGGGGACAGGGCTAGATGAAAAACTGTTTTTT. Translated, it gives CASSPGTGLDEKLFF.

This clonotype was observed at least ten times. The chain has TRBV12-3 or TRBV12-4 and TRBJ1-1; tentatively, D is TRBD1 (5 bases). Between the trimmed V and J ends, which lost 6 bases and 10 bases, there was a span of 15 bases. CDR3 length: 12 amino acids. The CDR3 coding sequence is TGTGCCAGCAGCCGCCCACGGGGGAGAGCTTTCTTT. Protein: CASSRPRGRAFF.

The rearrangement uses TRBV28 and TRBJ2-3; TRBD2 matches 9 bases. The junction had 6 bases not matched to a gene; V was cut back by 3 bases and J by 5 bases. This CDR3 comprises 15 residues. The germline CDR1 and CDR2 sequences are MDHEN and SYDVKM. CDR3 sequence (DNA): TGTGCCAGCAGTTTGGCGGGAGGGCCTTTAGATACGCAGTATTTT. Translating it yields CASSLAGGPLDTQYF.